The rows below give T cell receptor beta chains drawn from one sample of a study of regulatory T cells in long-lasting Graves disease. TCRdb redid the calling of the multiplex PCR reads with MiXCR, one entry per CDR3 protein. The table records about 290,000 distinct CDR3 sequences, 22% of them present only once. This specimen was peripheral blood mononuclear cells (PBMCs), taken when the disease was refractory, from a patient treated with antithyroid drugs. Receptor source: a female donor with Graves disease. CDR3s include the opening cysteine and the closing phenylalanine or tryptophan. Each record gives: CDR3 DNA, CDR3 protein, V gene, clone size, D gene, J gene. The D gene is left open where the match is weak. Size is stated for part of the rows, as once, few or many counts, or as a class when the clone is expanded.

TGTGCCAGCAGTTCAACTGACGGCCAAGAGACCCAGTACTTC | CASSSTDGQETQYF | TRBV6-2/TRBV6-3 | . | . | TRBJ2-5
TGTGCCAGCACCCTCGGAGGGACAGGGGTGCAGCCCCAGCATTTT | CASTLGGTGVQPQHF | TRBV12-3/TRBV12-4 | many | TRBD1 | TRBJ1-5
TGTGCCAGCAGTTTAGGACAGGGAAGCCAGCCCCAGCATTTT | CASSLGQGSQPQHF | TRBV28 | many | TRBD1 | TRBJ1-5
TGTGCCAGCAGCTCTGACAGGATACCGAACACTGAAGCTTTCTTT | CASSSDRIPNTEAFF | TRBV7-2 | . | . | TRBJ1-1
TGTGCCAGCAGCGGACAGGGGGCTGGTTCGGATACGCAGTATTTT | CASSGQGAGSDTQYF | TRBV9 | . | TRBD1 | TRBJ2-3
TGTGCCTGGAGTGTACAGGGGGACTATGGCTACACCTTC | CAWSVQGDYGYTF | TRBV30 | many | TRBD1 | TRBJ1-2
TGTGCCAGCAGCTTATTTGGGGGGCCCCAAGAGACCCAGTACTTC | CASSLFGGPQETQYF | TRBV7-2 | many | . | TRBJ2-5
TGTGCCAGCAGTTCGCCGGGACTTCGGGGATACGAGCAGTACTTC | CASSSPGLRGYEQYF | TRBV28 | many | . | TRBJ2-7
TGCGCCAGCAGTACGGACAGAAGGGGTGCCGGGGAGCTGTTTTTT | CASSTDRRGAGELFF | TRBV10-1 | many | . | TRBJ2-2
TGTGCCAGCAGTTGGGCGAAGAATGAGCAGTTCTTC | CASSWAKNEQFF | TRBV28 | . | . | TRBJ2-1
TGTGCCACCAGCCTTGACAGGGGGATTTCACCCCTCCACTTT | CATSLDRGISPLHF | TRBV15 | . | TRBD1 | TRBJ1-6
TGCAGCGTAGGGGACAGAGGTCAAGAGACCCAGTACTTC | CSVGDRGQETQYF | TRBV29-1 | many | TRBD1 | TRBJ2-5
TGCGCCAGCAGCCCCTACGACGGTAACACTGAAGCTTTCTTT | CASSPYDGNTEAFF | TRBV5-1 | once | . | TRBJ1-1
TGCAGTGCCCTAACAGGGGCTAACACCGGGGAGCTGTTTTTT | CSALTGANTGELFF | TRBV20-1 | few | TRBD1 | TRBJ2-2
TGCAGCGGGGTGGACCGAGATACGCAGTATTTT | CSGVDRDTQYF | TRBV29-1 | . | . | TRBJ2-3
TGTGCCTGGAATTTGGACATGAACACTGAAGCTTTCTTT | CAWNLDMNTEAFF | TRBV30 | many | . | TRBJ1-1
TGTGCCAGCAGCTTAGGGGGGGGACAGAATCCTCACTATGGCTACACCTTC | CASSLGGGQNPHYGYTF | TRBV13 | . | TRBD1 | TRBJ1-2
TGCGCCAGCAGCTTGGATAATGGGGTGACCGGGGAGCTGTTTTTT | CASSLDNGVTGELFF | TRBV5-1 | once | . | TRBJ2-2
TGTGCCAGCAGTTTGGAGTATAGTAGTAACGAGCAGTACTTC | CASSLEYSSNEQYF | TRBV28 | many | . | TRBJ2-7
TGTGCCAGCAGCTTAGGCAGGGGGCGCATCCACGAGCAGTACTTC | CASSLGRGRIHEQYF | TRBV7-9 | few | TRBD1 | TRBJ2-7
TGCAGTGCTAGGTCGGGAGGAAACACCATATATTTT | CSARSGGNTIYF | TRBV20-1 | many | . | TRBJ1-3
TGTGCCAGCAGCTCGCTACAGAACCTGAACACTGAAGCTTTCTTT | CASSSLQNLNTEAFF | TRBV7-8 | many | . | TRBJ1-1
TGTGCCTCCAAAGGGGAGACCGTAAGCTCCTATAATTCACCCCTCCACTTT | CASKGETVSSYNSPLHF | TRBV19 | few | . | TRBJ1-6
TGTGCCAGTAGTATCTCGACAGGGCCCGGAAAACTGTTTTTT | CASSISTGPGKLFF | TRBV19 | many | TRBD1 | TRBJ1-4
TGTGCCAGCAGCATCCGGGACGTGGGGACTGAAGCTTTCTTT | CASSIRDVGTEAFF | TRBV3-1 | many | . | TRBJ1-1
TGTGCCAGCAGCACAGGGGAAGGTCAGCCCCAGCATTTT | CASSTGEGQPQHF | TRBV12-3/TRBV12-4 | many | TRBD1 | TRBJ1-5
TGTGCCAGCAGCCAAGCCGGGACAGGGGCTGAAGCTTTCTTT | CASSQAGTGAEAFF | TRBV3-1 | . | TRBD1 | TRBJ1-1
TGTGCCAGCAGCCCAATGGGGTCAGGGAGGAGGTTTGAAGCTTTCTTT | CASSPMGSGRRFEAFF | TRBV28 | many | . | TRBJ1-1
TGTGCCAGCAGTTACCTAGCGGGTTATAGCTCCTACGAGCAGTACTTC | CASSYLAGYSSYEQYF | TRBV7-2 | . | TRBD2 | TRBJ2-7
TGTGCCGCCCCCCCACCAGCGGCACATTTTAATTCACCCCTCCACTTT | CAAPPPAAHFNSPLHF | TRBV6-1 | . | . | TRBJ1-6
TGTGCCAGTAAGCAAGGGACAGGAGACTACGAGCAGTACTTC | CASKQGTGDYEQYF | TRBV19 | . | TRBD1 | TRBJ2-7
TGCGCCAGCAGCCGGTCATTGGGGAGGACTGAAAAACTGTTTTTT | CASSRSLGRTEKLFF | TRBV4-3 | . | . | TRBJ1-4
TGTGCCATCTCCCCCACCGAGACAAGTTACGAGCAGTACTTC | CAISPTETSYEQYF | TRBV10-3 | few | . | TRBJ2-7
TGTGCCAGCAGCTTAGGCGGGGCAGGGTGGCGGGAGTCGAGAAACATTCAGTACTTC | CASSLGGAGWRESRNIQYF | TRBV7-2 | many | TRBD2 | TRBJ2-4
TGTGCCAGCAGTTTAGCGGGAGTTTCGTCGGATACGCAGTATTTT | CASSLAGVSSDTQYF | TRBV12-3/TRBV12-4 | . | . | TRBJ2-3
TGCAGTGCTAGATCCCGGGACAGGGTCGCCTACGAGCAGTACTTC | CSARSRDRVAYEQYF | TRBV20-1 | . | TRBD1 | TRBJ2-7
TGTGCCAGCAGTCCACGGACCTCAGCGGGAGCCATCTACGAGCAGTACTTC | CASSPRTSAGAIYEQYF | TRBV27 | few | TRBD2 | TRBJ2-7
TGTGCCAGCAGCTTAGCCCCAGCGAGCTATGGCTACACCTTC | CASSLAPASYGYTF | TRBV7-2 | few | . | TRBJ1-2
TGTGCCAGCAGTTTCCGGGACAGGGAATACGAGCAGTACTTC | CASSFRDREYEQYF | TRBV27 | few | TRBD1 | TRBJ2-7
TGCAGCGCTCGCAGAGGGGGGGACACTGAAGCTTTCTTT | CSARRGGDTEAFF | TRBV29-1 | . | . | TRBJ1-1
TGTGCCAGCAGTTCTGAGCGGTTTGCCTACGAGCAGTACTTC | CASSSERFAYEQYF | TRBV28 | many | . | TRBJ2-7
TGTGCCAGCAGTTTTGAGTCTGGGGCCAACGTCCTGACTTTC | CASSFESGANVLTF | TRBV28 | few | . | TRBJ2-6
TGTGCCAGCAGCTTAAGGGGAGGCCGAGAGGAAAAACTGTTTTTT | CASSLRGGREEKLFF | TRBV7-2 | many | . | TRBJ1-4
TGTGCCACCAGTGATTCCCGAGTGAACACTGAAGCTTTCTTT | CATSDSRVNTEAFF | TRBV24-1 | . | . | TRBJ1-1
TGCAGTGCTAGAGATGGGGGGCACGGCACTGAAGCTTTCTTT | CSARDGGHGTEAFF | TRBV20-1 | . | . | TRBJ1-1
TGCAGCGTTGACGGGGGGCTCACTGAAGCTTTCTTT | CSVDGGLTEAFF | TRBV29-1 | many | . | TRBJ1-1
TGCGCCAGCAGTGAGTCGACGGGGGCGGAGACCCAGTACTTC | CASSESTGAETQYF | TRBV10-2 | . | . | TRBJ2-5
TGCGCCAGCAGTGAGTCGGGCGGGAGCGGGAATGAGCAGTTCTTC | CASSESGGSGNEQFF | TRBV10-1 | many | TRBD2 | TRBJ2-1
TGTGCCACCACAGGGGACACCGGGGAGCTGTTTTTT | CATTGDTGELFF | TRBV24-1 | . | . | TRBJ2-2
TGTGCCAGCAGTTCCGCCCCACAGGGGATGAACGAGCAGTACTTC | CASSSAPQGMNEQYF | TRBV6-5 | . | TRBD1 | TRBJ2-7
TGTGCCAGCAGTCCATCCTTCGACGGTAATCAGCCCCAGCATTTT | CASSPSFDGNQPQHF | TRBV27 | few | . | TRBJ1-5
TGTGCCAGTACTGGGGACAGGGGGAATGGCTACACCTTC | CASTGDRGNGYTF | TRBV19 | . | TRBD1 | TRBJ1-2
TGTGCCAGCAGCGCGACTAGCGGGAGCCGGGGGGAGCTGTTTTTT | CASSATSGSRGELFF | TRBV9 | many | TRBD2 | TRBJ2-2
TGTGCCAGCAGTTCCCAGGGGCGGGACACTGAAGCTTTCTTT | CASSSQGRDTEAFF | TRBV6-5 | many | . | TRBJ1-1
TGTGCCACCGCGAGCGGGAAAGGGACAGGCGTTCTAGCCAAAAACATTCAGTACTTC | CATASGKGTGVLAKNIQYF | TRBV7-9 | many | . | TRBJ2-4
TGTGCCACCAGTGCAGGGGAAGGCTCTGGGGCCAACGTCCTGACTTTC | CATSAGEGSGANVLTF | TRBV24-1 | many | . | TRBJ2-6
TGCAGTGCTAGGGGGACAGGGAGGGAGACCCAGTACTTC | CSARGTGRETQYF | TRBV20-1 | few | TRBD1 | TRBJ2-5
TGTGCCAGCTCTCAGCAGGACGTAGACATTCAGTACTTC | CASSQQDVDIQYF | TRBV18 | many | . | TRBJ2-4
TGTGCCAGCACCCCAACCGGATTGCACGAGCAGTACTTC | CASTPTGLHEQYF | TRBV7-2 | . | . | TRBJ2-7